Below are 32 T cell receptor beta chains sequenced from a single sample in a study of vaccination and CD4 T cells after COVID-19. These TCRs are of unknown antigen specificity. Sample treatment: approximately 9-day PBMC culture with coronavirus spike peptide pools or control peptides (ViraFEST assay). Sequenced with the Oncomine TCR Beta short-read assay was DNA taken from cultured CD4+ T cells. TCRdb redid the calling of the PCR reads with MiXCR, one entry per CDR3 protein. The sample yields under 15,000 distinct CDR3 sequences, roughly 30% seen once. Sequencing was done on a sample of cultured CD4+ T cells from blood. The receptors originated from a human donor with COVID-19.

In this sample, this clonotype turned up a few times. V usage is TRBV27 and J usage is TRBJ2-2; D remains ambiguous. The CDR3 loop spans 14 amino acids. With 7 bases removed from V and 0 bases from J, the gap between germline ends came to 9 bases. CDR1 MNHEY and CDR2 SMNVEV come from the germline V gene (reference sequence). The CDR3 nucleotides read TGTGCCAGCACGGTCCATCCGAACACCGGGGAGCTGTTTTTT. Its protein product is CASTVHPNTGELFF.

This clonotype was detected only a few times. The chain couples TRBV5-4 to TRBJ2-3; D remains ambiguous. Germline lookup yields CDR1 SGHNT and CDR2 YYREEE (reference sequence). V lost 2 bases and J 0 bases, leaving 7 bases between the germline ends. This CDR3 spans 14 amino acids. The CDR3 DNA reads as TGTGCCAGCAGCTTTACAGCCAGCACAGATACGCAGTATTTT. Translated, it gives CASSFTASTDTQYF.

The chain links TRBV7-8 to TRBJ2-1; 7 nucleotides match TRBD1. The V gene's germline CDR1 is SGHVS and CDR2 FQNEAQ. The V gene end was trimmed by 3 bases and the J gene end by 7 bases; junction bases not matched to a gene: 3. There are 13 residues in the CDR3. The CDR3 bases are TGTGCCAGCAGCTTCGACAGGGTAAATGAGCAGTTCTTC. Translating gives CASSFDRVNEQFF.

This clonotype has a handful of counts. J is TRBJ1-5 and V is TRBV12-3 or TRBV12-4, with a weak D call TRBD1 (5 bases). With 6 bases removed from V and 11 bases from J, the gap between germline ends came to 17 bases. The CDR3 is 13 amino acids. This CDR3 is CASRRINGGSQHF. CDR3 sequence (DNA): TGTGCCAGCAGGAGGATAAACGGGGGATCCCAGCATTTT.

This clonotype has only a few counts. The V and J genes are TRBV28 and TRBJ1-5, with TRBD1 matching 10 bases. With V trimmed by 7 bases and J by 7 bases, 13 bases remained unmatched. The CDR3 sequence is 16 residues long. Germline CDR1 and CDR2: MDHEN and SYDVKM. CDR3 nucleotide sequence: TGTGCCAGCACCTCACCGGGACAGGGGACTATCCAGCCCCAGCATTTT. Translated: CASTSPGQGTIQPQHF.

The chain carries TRBV27 and TRBJ2-7; D perhaps matches TRBD1 (7 bases). Germline values: CDR1 MNHEY, CDR2 SMNVEV (reference sequence). V was clipped by 3 bases and J by 4 bases, with 13 bases between them. The CDR3 has 14 amino acids. The CDR3 DNA reads TGTGCCAGCAGTTTGTTGCAGGGGGGTTACGAGCAGTACTTC. Translated: CASSLLQGGYEQYF.

This clonotype was seen a handful of times. The chain uses TRBV25-1 and TRBJ2-5; no reliable D call. The V end lost 4 bases, the J end lost 3 bases, and 12 bases lay between the germline ends. This CDR3 region has 14 residues. CDR1 is MGHDK and CDR2 is SYGVNS in the germline V gene. The CDR3: CASSAPGSKETQYF. In DNA, the CDR3 is TGTGCCAGCAGTGCCCCCGGGTCCAAAGAGACCCAGTACTTC.

The rearrangement joins TRBV23-1 to TRBJ2-5, with 9 positions matching TRBD2. TRBV23-1 is an ORF for which the function is uncertain. Trimming cost V 0 bases and J 4 bases; bases outside gene matches: 12. The CDR3 sequence is 18 residues long. The CDR3 loop reads CASSQSVAGGRRGETQYF. DNA for the CDR3: TGCGCCAGCAGTCAATCAGTCGCGGGGGGGCGGAGGGGAGAGACCCAGTACTTC.

This clonotype has only a few counts. The rearrangement links TRBV20-1 to TRBJ1-1; 10 bases are shared with TRBD1. Trimming cost V 1 base and J 7 bases; bases outside gene matches: 9. This CDR3 spans 15 amino acids. Germline V gene lookup returns CDR1 DFQATT and CDR2 SNEGSKA (reference sequence). The CDR3 reads CSARVPGTGALEAFF. The DNA of the CDR3 is TGCAGTGCTAGAGTACCCGGGACAGGGGCCCTTGAAGCTTTCTTT.

This clonotype showed up just a few times. This chain joins TRBV20-1 and TRBJ2-5; D possibly corresponds to TRBD2 (7 bases). Germline CDR1 DFQATT, CDR2 SNEGSKA (reference sequence). This CDR3 region has 13 residues. Trimming stripped 1 base from V and 4 bases from J, with 10 bases between. The CDR3 DNA reads as TGCAGTGCTAGAGTTCGGGGGGCAGAGACCCAGTACTTC. Protein product: CSARVRGAETQYF.

The chain carries TRBV18 and TRBJ2-7; no definite D call. The CDR3 covers 12 residues. Germline CDR1 is KGHSH and CDR2 is LQKENI. V was trimmed by 0 bases and J by 2 bases, leaving 2 bases between them. In DNA form, the CDR3 reads TGTGCCAGCTCACCACCTACCTACGAGCAGTACTTC. Its protein product is CASSPPTYEQYF.

CDR3 amino acids: CASSLSGVPDTQYF. The CDR3 nucleotides read TGTGCCAGCAGTTTATCGGGAGTCCCAGATACGCAGTATTTT. The rearrangement uses TRBV28 and TRBJ2-3; D is possibly TRBD2 (6 bases). Germline loops: CDR1 MDHEN, CDR2 SYDVKM. V gave up 1 base and J gave up 4 bases, with 9 bases separating them. The CDR3 spans 14 residues.

The sample holds a few counts of this clonotype. J is TRBJ1-1 and V is TRBV6-1; TRBD1 is a possible D gene (5 bases). Trimming removed 6 bases at V and 2 bases at J, with 22 bases between. The germline V gene has CDR1 MNHNS and CDR2 SASEGT. The CDR3 loop spans 17 amino acids. The CDR3 protein is CASSRALGRGTNTEAFF. Here the CDR3 DNA reads TGTGCCAGCAGCCGGGCTCTGGGTCGAGGGACTAACACTGAAGCTTTCTTT.

This clonotype was seen only a few times. The rearrangement links TRBV12-5 to TRBJ1-6; tentative D call: TRBD1 (6 bases). The length of the CDR3 is 18 residues. Trimming took 4 bases from V and 5 from J, leaving 21 bases between them. Germline V gene sequence: CDR1 LGHNT, CDR2 FRNRAP. The CDR3 DNA follows: TGTGCTAGTGGTTCCTATGGGGGGCGGGGGCGAGATAATTCACCCCTCCACTTT. This encodes CASGSYGGRGRDNSPLHF.

CDR3 protein: CASSLSVQGGGKLFF. The CDR3 bases are TGTGCCAGCAGCTTAAGCGTTCAGGGCGGGGGAAAACTGTTTTTT. The chain recombines TRBV7-2 with TRBJ1-4, with a weak D call TRBD1 (5 bases). The CDR3 length is 15 residues. Germline loops: CDR1 SGHTA, CDR2 FQGNSA. V shed 2 bases and J shed 10 bases, with 17 bases lying between them.

Judged by abundance, this clonotype is medium-sized. V gene TRBV27 combines with J gene TRBJ1-2; TRBD1 agrees at 7 bases. The CDR3 covers 12 residues. Trimming at V came to 5 bases and at J to 8 bases, leaving 5 bases not matched to a gene. From germline, CDR1 is MNHEY and CDR2 SMNVEV (reference sequence). CDR3 nucleotide sequence: TGTGCCAGCAGTACCCGGACAGGCGGCTACACCTTC. This encodes CASSTRTGGYTF.

This chain uses TRBV11-3 with TRBJ2-1; 9 bases align to TRBD1. The CDR3 runs to 16 residues. Per germline, CDR1 SGHNT and CDR2 YENEEA. V was clipped by 2 bases and J by 0 bases; unmatched bases: 2. CDR3 in amino acids: CASSLLGQGSYNEQFF. CDR3 nucleotide sequence: TGTGCCAGCAGCTTATTGGGACAGGGCTCCTACAATGAGCAGTTCTTC. Full variable domain (missing parts from reference TRBV11-3 and TRBJ2-1): EAGVVQSPRYKIIEKKQPVAFWCNPISGHNTLYWYLQNLGQGPELLIRYENEEAVDDSQLPKDRFSAERLKGVDSTLKIQPAELGDSAVYLCASSLLGQGSYNEQFFGPGTRLTVL.

V usage is TRBV6-2 or TRBV6-3 and J usage is TRBJ2-1; D is uncertain. This CDR3 is built from 15 residues. The germline V gene has CDR1 MNHEY and CDR2 SVGEGT. Trimming pared 7 bases from V and 0 bases from J, leaving 13 bases between. The CDR3 protein is CASIKDDSSYNEQFF. CDR3 DNA: TGTGCCAGCATAAAGGACGATAGCTCCTACAATGAGCAGTTCTTC.

The chain joins TRBV21-1 to TRBJ1-1; the table assigns TRBD1, which was not confirmed against the DNA. TRBV21-1 represents a pseudogene. This CDR3 comprises 18 residues. CDR3: CASSKWDRWLAEAGEAFF. CDR3 DNA: TGTGCCAGCAGCAAATGGGACAGATGGTTAGCCGAGGCGGGTGAAGCTTTCTTT.

This clonotype showed up just a few times. V gene TRBV11-2 combines with J gene TRBJ2-1, with TRBD2 matching over 9 bases. The CDR3 has 17 residues. Germline V gene lookup returns CDR1 SGHAT and CDR2 FQNNGV. V was clipped by 0 bases and J by 5 bases; unmatched bases: 8. CDR3 loop: CASSLELAGGRHNEQFF. Here the CDR3 DNA reads TGTGCCAGCAGCTTAGAACTGGCGGGGGGGCGGCACAATGAGCAGTTCTTC.

The rearrangement joins TRBV20-1 to TRBJ1-5, with 8 nucleotides matching TRBD1. CDR3 size: 13 residues. V was pared by 4 bases and J by 4 bases, with 3 bases of the junction left unmatched. Germline V gives CDR1 DFQATT, CDR2 SNEGSKA (reference sequence). The chain's CDR3 is CSATGGANQPQHF. CDR3 coding DNA: TGCAGTGCTACAGGGGGCGCGAATCAGCCCCAGCATTTT.

The chain carries TRBV2 and TRBJ2-7; D is tentatively TRBD1 or TRBD2 (5 bases each). The CDR3 consists of 14 residues. Deletions cut 6 bases from V and 2 bases from J, with 14 bases between. Germline V lookup: CDR1 SNHLY, CDR2 FYNNEI. The CDR3 sequence is CASSRSGQTYEQYF. The CDR3 region has the DNA TGTGCCAGCAGCCGTTCGGGGCAGACCTACGAGCAGTACTTC. The full variable domain, its missing parts supplied by reference TRBV2 and TRBJ2-7, is EPEVTQTPSHQVTQMGQEVILRCVPISNHLYFYWYRQILGQKVEFLVSFYNNEISEKSEIFDDQFSVERPDGSNFTLKIRSTKLEDSAMYFCASSRSGQTYEQYFGPGTRLTVT.

This clonotype was counted between two and nine times. The V call is TRBV20-1, the J call TRBJ2-7, with 10 bases identical to TRBD1. Germline V gene data show CDR1 as DFQATT and CDR2 as SNEGSKA (reference sequence). The CDR3 covers 15 residues. V shed 3 bases and J 3 bases; nucleotides not matched to a gene: 8. CDR3 nucleotides: TGCAGTGCTAGGGATGTGGGACAGGGGCTCTACGAGCAGTACTTC. Translation: CSARDVGQGLYEQYF.

This clonotype was detected only a few times. One end of the junction fails to match germline, which may point to a read error. V and J are TRBV7-7 and TRBJ2-1; D unresolved. Per germline, CDR1 SSHAT and CDR2 FNYEAQ (reference sequence). This CDR3 is built from 15 residues. CDR3 bases: TGTGCTAGCAGCTCCCATCCTAGTTCGGGCAATGAGCAGTTCTTC. It encodes CASSSHPSSGNEQFF.

This clonotype was counted only a few times. In DNA form, the CDR3 reads TGCGCCAGCAGTGCCCCAGGGAGGGACACTGAAGCTTTCTTT. This sequence encodes CASSAPGRDTEAFF. The chain carries TRBV10-2 and TRBJ1-1; D is perhaps TRBD1 (5 bases). Germline values: CDR1 WSHSY, CDR2 SAAADI. The CDR3 is 14 residues long. The V and J ends lost 4 bases and 3 bases respectively, with 12 bases between them.

V and J are TRBV21-1 and TRBJ1-2; the D call in the table, TRBD1, was not verified against the DNA. TRBV21-1 is deemed a pseudogene. The CDR3 is made up of 14 amino acids. CDR3 loop: CARVPGQGCHGYTF. The CDR3 DNA is TGTGCCAGGGTCCCGGGACAGGGGTGCCATGGCTACACCTTC.

There are a few counts of this clonotype. The chain couples TRBV11-2 to TRBJ1-2, with a weak D call TRBD1 (5 bases). Germline V gene lookup returns CDR1 SGHAT and CDR2 FQNNGV. Trimming cost V 3 bases and J 3 bases, with 8 bases left between them. This CDR3 contains 13 residues. Here the CDR3 reads CASSFQGDYGYTF. The CDR3 nucleotides are TGTGCCAGCAGCTTTCAGGGAGACTATGGCTACACCTTC.

The chain combines TRBV13 with TRBJ2-2; 12 nucleotides line up with TRBD1. Per germline, CDR1 PRHDT and CDR2 FYEKMQ (reference sequence). Germline trimming cut 5 bases from V and 4 bases from J; bases unmatched to any gene: 11. The CDR3 extends over 18 amino acids. CDR3 sequence (DNA): TGTGCCAGCAGCGTTCTCCCGGGACAGGGGGCGAGCACCGGGGAGCTGTTTTTT. Translating it yields CASSVLPGQGASTGELFF.

This clonotype was detected once. The gene calls are TRBV19 and TRBJ1-6; the D gene is possibly TRBD1 (6 bases). Between the trimmed V and J ends, which lost 4 bases and 9 bases, there was a span of 13 bases. CDR1 is LNHDA, CDR2 SQIVND, per germline (reference sequence). The CDR3 is made up of 14 amino acids. CDR3 in DNA: TGTGCCAGTAGTACCCAGGGGAGAGGTTCACCCCTCCACTTT. The encoded protein is CASSTQGRGSPLHF.

This chain connects TRBV19 to TRBJ2-1, with D hard to call. With 3 bases removed from V and 9 bases from J, the gap between germline ends came to 12 bases. Germline V lookup: CDR1 LNHDA, CDR2 SQIVND (reference sequence). CDR3 length equals 13 residues. The CDR3 DNA follows: TGTGCCAGTAGTATCCGTCCGGATAGTGAGCAGTTCTTC. The encoded protein is CASSIRPDSEQFF.

This clonotype was counted between two and nine times. The chain joins TRBV28 to TRBJ1-1; 7 nucleotides line up with TRBD1. The CDR3 has 17 residues. CDR1 and CDR2 from the germline V gene are MDHEN and SYDVKM. V lost 2 bases, J lost 4 bases, and 13 bases stayed unmatched. CDR3 DNA sequence: TGTGCCAGCAGTTTACTCCCCACAGGGGTCAGAGGCACTGAAGCTTTCTTT. The encoded protein is CASSLLPTGVRGTEAFF.

The chain combines TRBV11-1 with TRBJ1-2; TRBD1 is a possible D gene (5 bases). This CDR3 has 14 residues. From germline, CDR1 is SGHAT and CDR2 FQDESV (reference sequence). The V and J ends lost 3 bases and 4 bases respectively, with 12 bases between them. The CDR3, as DNA: TGTGCCAGCAGCTTGGGACTCCTCGGCTATGGCTACACCTTC. Its translation: CASSLGLLGYGYTF.